A single sample is the source of the 19 T cell receptor beta chains below, sequenced in a study of T cells in Graves' hyperthyroidism and ophthalmopathy. TCR beta CDR3 regions were amplified from RNA transcripts. A set of HTBI primers served as the primers for a first-round RT-PCR of the TCR CDR3. Via MiXCR, TCRdb re-called the multiplex PCR reads, giving one row per CDR3 protein. The table lists over 250,000 distinct CDR3 sequences, around 25% of them singletons, with 25% to 30% in the top ten. The material sequenced was blood. The receptors derive from a middle-aged man with Graves' hyperthyroidism that later progressed to Graves' ophthalmopathy.

This clonotype was counted between two and nine times. The chain employs TRBV11-2 and TRBJ2-5; D gene uncertain. The CDR3 sequence is 13 residues long. V was clipped by 8 bases and J by 5 bases, with 15 bases between them. The V gene's germline CDR1 is SGHAT and CDR2 FQNNGV. This CDR3 reads CASGRDIWETQYF. CDR3 DNA: TGTGCCAGCGGCCGCGATATATGGGAGACCCAGTACTTC.

This clonotype was counted at least ten times. V gene TRBV12-3 or TRBV12-4 combines with J gene TRBJ1-1, with a possible D match to TRBD1 (5 bases). The CDR3 spans 18 residues. V was pared by 6 bases and J by 0 bases, with 23 bases between. The chain's CDR3 is CASSSTPGDRKMNTEAFF. CDR3 DNA sequence: TGTGCCAGCAGCTCAACCCCCGGCGACAGAAAAATGAACACTGAAGCTTTCTTT.

This clonotype was detected ten times or more. This sequence joins TRBV18 and TRBJ2-7; no reliable D call. CDR1 is KGHSH and CDR2 is LQKENI in the germline V gene. This CDR3 has 14 amino acids. Trimming cost V 2 bases and J 2 bases, with 10 bases left between them. The CDR3 region is CASSPNSDPYEQYF. DNA of the CDR3: TGTGCCAGCTCACCAAACAGCGACCCCTACGAGCAGTACTTC.

This clonotype has ten or more counts. The chain employs TRBV6-1 and TRBJ2-7; a possible D gene is TRBD1 (5 bases). Trimming took 3 bases from V and 1 from J, leaving 7 bases between them. There are 13 residues in the CDR3. CDR1 and CDR2 from the germline V gene are MNHNS and SASEGT. The CDR3 sequence is CASSDRASYEQYF. The CDR3 DNA reads TGTGCCAGCAGTGACAGGGCGTCCTACGAGCAGTACTTC.

V and J are TRBV6-2 or TRBV6-3 and TRBJ1-6; D is unclear. With 2 bases removed from V and 5 bases from J, the gap between germline ends came to 7 bases. The CDR3 totals 14 residues. CDR1 is MNHEY and CDR2 is SVGEGT in the germline V gene. DNA of the CDR3: TGTGCCAGCAGTTACGGGGTAAATAATTCACCCCTCCACTTT. Its translation is CASSYGVNNSPLHF.

This chain links TRBV20-1 with TRBJ1-2, with a tentative D call TRBD1 (5 bases). Germline values: CDR1 DFQATT, CDR2 SNEGSKA (reference sequence). The V end was cut by 1 base, the J end by 4 bases, with 7 bases between. This CDR3 contains 12 residues. The CDR3 protein is CSARAQGYGYTF. DNA of the CDR3: TGCAGTGCTAGAGCGCAGGGCTATGGCTACACCTTC.

This sequence joins TRBV19 and TRBJ2-7; D is possibly TRBD2 (5 bases). Germline V lookup: CDR1 LNHDA, CDR2 SQIVND (reference sequence). CDR3 length: 14 amino acids. The ends were cut back, 5 bases at V and 1 base at J, with 12 bases in the middle. In DNA, the CDR3 is TGTGCCAGTAGTCAAATCGGGATTTCCTACGAGCAGTACTTC. Its translation: CASSQIGISYEQYF.

CDR3 sequence: CSAEPRDRGWGEQYF. In DNA, the CDR3 is TGCAGTGCTGAGCCCCGGGACAGGGGATGGGGGGAGCAGTACTTC. The chain uses TRBV20-1 and TRBJ2-7; the match to TRBD1 covers 10 bases. CDR1 and CDR2 (germline): DFQATT, SNEGSKA (reference sequence). Germline trimming cut 5 bases from V and 7 bases from J; bases unmatched to any gene: 14. This CDR3 spans 15 amino acids.

The CDR3 DNA is TGTGCCAGCAGTGAATATACAGGGGAAGGCTACACCTTC. Residues: CASSEYTGEGYTF. The chain has TRBV6-1 and TRBJ1-2; 7 positions match TRBD1. V was clipped by 2 bases and J by 8 bases; unmatched bases: 5. The CDR3 is 13 residues long. Germline V gene data show CDR1 as MNHNS and CDR2 as SASEGT.

Ten or more counts support this clonotype. The V and J genes are TRBV11-2 and TRBJ2-5; TRBD2 might be the D (6 bases). Trimming removed 5 bases from V and 5 bases from J, with 21 bases in between. The germline V gene encodes CDR1 SGHAT and CDR2 FQNNGV. The CDR3 is 16 amino acids. CDR3 loop: CASSNPRGTFHETQYF. DNA of the CDR3: TGTGCCAGCAGCAATCCCCGGGGGACTTTCCATGAGACCCAGTACTTC.

This clonotype was counted at least ten times. The chain uses TRBV4-2 and TRBJ2-1; the match to TRBD1 covers 9 bases. The CDR3 contains 17 residues. Germline V gene data show CDR1 as LGHNA and CDR2 as YNFKEQ. V lost 5 bases and J lost 9; bases outside the gene matches: 17. The CDR3 sequence is CASSETRTGAEWGEQFF. The CDR3 DNA is TGTGCCAGCAGCGAAACACGGACAGGGGCAGAGTGGGGTGAGCAGTTCTTC.

The chain uses TRBV4-2 and TRBJ2-5; perhaps D is TRBD1 or TRBD2 (6 bases each). The V and J ends lost 0 bases and 5 bases respectively, with 10 bases between them. From germline, CDR1 is LGHNA and CDR2 YNFKEQ. The CDR3 extends over 14 amino acids. CDR3 nucleotides: TGTGCCAGCAGCCAAGATGGGGGGCGCGAGACCCAGTACTTC. It translates to CASSQDGGRETQYF.

This clonotype has ten or more counts. This chain connects TRBV4-1 to TRBJ2-7, with 9 bases fitting TRBD2. The germline V gene encodes CDR1 MGHRA and CDR2 YSYEKL. This CDR3 region has 15 residues. V shed 1 base and J 3 bases; nucleotides not matched to a gene: 4. The CDR3 DNA follows: TGCGCCAGCAGCCAAGGACTAGCGGACTACTACGAGCAGTACTTC. As protein: CASSQGLADYYEQYF.

This clonotype was seen many times. The genes are TRBV11-2 and TRBJ2-2, with 8 positions matching TRBD1. This CDR3 is built from 14 residues. CDR1 is SGHAT and CDR2 is FQNNGV in the germline V gene. V was clipped by 4 bases and J by 6 bases; unmatched bases: 4. CDR3 sequence reads: CASSSTGGSGELFF. The DNA of the CDR3 is TGTGCCAGCAGCTCAACAGGGGGGTCCGGGGAGCTGTTTTTT.

The chain has TRBV28 and TRBJ2-7, with a tentative D call TRBD2 (6 bases). The germline V gene has CDR1 MDHEN and CDR2 SYDVKM. Trimming removed 4 bases from V and 4 bases from J, with 20 bases in between. The CDR3 runs to 16 residues. CDR3 region: CASSSARLVSPYEQYF. The CDR3 coding sequence is TGTGCCAGCAGTTCAGCCCGACTAGTCAGCCCGTACGAGCAGTACTTC.

The table lists this clonotype with many counts. The rearrangement links TRBV4-2 to TRBJ1-1; no firm D call. Deletions cut 0 bases from V and 3 bases from J, with 5 bases between. CDR3 length: 13 residues. Germline V lookup: CDR1 LGHNA, CDR2 YNFKEQ. CDR3 in amino acids: CASSQDGDTEAFF. CDR3 in DNA: TGTGCCAGCAGCCAAGATGGAGACACTGAAGCTTTCTTT.

The CDR3 nucleotides are TGTGCCAGCAGTATCTCGGGACTAGCCGAGCAGTACTTC. The encoded protein is CASSISGLAEQYF. The V and J genes are TRBV27 and TRBJ2-7, with TRBD2 matching 9 bases. Germline CDR1 MNHEY, CDR2 SMNVEV (reference sequence). With V trimmed by 5 bases and J by 6 bases, 5 bases remained unmatched. This CDR3 spans 13 amino acids.

This clonotype was seen repeatedly, ten times or more. The rearrangement uses TRBV20-1 and TRBJ1-6; D is perhaps TRBD1 (5 bases). V was cut by 5 bases and J by 0 bases, with 14 bases left in between. Germline CDR1 is DFQATT and CDR2 is SNEGSKA (reference sequence). This CDR3 has 16 amino acids. The CDR3 here is CSAAPRQSSYNSPLHF. DNA for the CDR3: TGCAGTGCTGCCCCCAGACAGAGCTCCTATAATTCACCCCTCCACTTT.

This clonotype was recorded at least ten times. The V gene is TRBV24-1, the J gene TRBJ2-3; D call uncertain. CDR1 and CDR2 from the germline V gene are KGHDR and SFDVKD. The CDR3 is made up of 11 amino acids. V was cut by 4 bases and J by 6 bases, with 4 bases left in between. The CDR3 nucleotides are TGTGCCACCAGTGACGCCGATACGCAGTATTTT. Amino acids: CATSDADTQYF.